This entry features one T cell receptor beta chain sequence. The antigen remains unidentified. This CDR3 is 14 amino acids long. Per the germline V gene, CDR1 is SGHRS and CDR2 is YFSETQ. The ends were cut back, 5 bases at V and 8 bases at J, with 17 bases in the middle. Patients with chemo-refractory metastatic non-small-cell lung cancer received focal radiation plus CTLA-4 blockade with ipilimumab. The sample originates from a study of radiotherapy plus CTLA-4 blockade in lung cancer. Broader study findings: TCR clones from tumors expanded in blood after radiotherapy plus ipilimumab.

Sequenced by immunoSEQ multiplex PCR; TCRdb stores in-frame clones only, minus some. The repertoire holds fewer than 40,000 clones, with 70% to 85% as singletons. This TCR came from a human donor with non-small cell lung cancer who had stable disease on radiotherapy plus ipilimumab. The specimen was peripheral blood, collected from a patient treated with radiotherapy plus ipilimumab. This chain links TRBV5-1 with TRBJ2-1, with no clear D. The CDR3 loop is CASRLTILLDEQFF. In nucleotides, the CDR3 is TGCGCCAGCAGGCTCACCATCTTGTTGGATGAGCAGTTCTTC.